This TCR beta chain appears in the sequencing data of a study of OX40 agonist ivuxolimab in advanced cancers. Study-wide results and limits: There was clonal expansion of CD4+ and CD8+ blood T cells by week 6 at 0.1 to 3.0 mg/kg. Compared with others, partial responders at 0.1-3.0 mg/kg displayed clonal expansion among the lowest.

Points on this clone: Its specificity is not known.

This CDR3 is 13 amino acids long. Germline V lookup: CDR1 MNHEY, CDR2 SVGAGI. V lost 5 bases and J lost 0, with 6 bases in between. The table came from immunoSEQ multiplex PCR; TCRdb's copy has only in-frame clones and leaves some out. The sample has about 89,000 clones, over 75% seen once; the top ten hold 0.25% to 0.35%. This material consisted of CD4+ or CD8+ T cells sorted from blood, taken in a trial of the OX40 agonist ivuxolimab. This chain links TRBV6-5 with TRBJ2-3; D gene uncertain. The receptor was derived from an adult with an advanced solid tumor such as melanoma, head and neck, liver or kidney cancer. For the CDR3, the DNA is TGTGCCAGCAGTAAAGGAAGCACAGATACGCAGTATTTT. It specifies CASSKGSTDTQYF.